The entry that follows covers one TCR beta chain sequence. Its antigen is still unknown. This sample is drawn from a study of T cell responses to AZD1222 COVID-19 vaccine. Produced via immunoSEQ multiplex PCR; TCRdb's table is partial and in-frame only. The sample consists of approximately 100,000 clones, approximately 86% of them appearing once. Findings and caveats of the study: The breadth and depth of Spike-specific TCRs increased once two AZD1222 doses had been given. Seropositivity was recorded at baseline in only six AZD1222 recipients. CD4 TCRs covered the whole spike, strongest at regions 160-218 and 743-854.

This specimen consisted of peripheral blood, obtained on day 0 of AZD1222 vaccination. This clonotype was obtained from an adult in good health.

For the CDR3, the DNA is TGTGCCAGCAGTAGACGGGATGGGTCTGAAGCTTTCTTT. It encodes CASSRRDGSEAFF. The chain employs TRBV27 and TRBJ1-1; the D is unclear. CDR1 is MNHEY, CDR2 SMNVEV, per germline (reference sequence). The V end was cut by 5 bases, the J end by 6 bases, with 13 bases between. The length of the CDR3 is 13 residues.